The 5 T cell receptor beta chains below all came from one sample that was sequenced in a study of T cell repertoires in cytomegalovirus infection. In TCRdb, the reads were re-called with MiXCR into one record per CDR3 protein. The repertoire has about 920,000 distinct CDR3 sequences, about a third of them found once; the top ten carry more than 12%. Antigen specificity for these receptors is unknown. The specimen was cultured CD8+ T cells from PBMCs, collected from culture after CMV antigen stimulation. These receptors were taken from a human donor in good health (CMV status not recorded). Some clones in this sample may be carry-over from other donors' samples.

This CDR3 reads CASSEVGRAVWTQYF. CDR3 nucleotide sequence: TGTGCCAGCAGTGAAGTCGGTAGGGCCGTGTGGACCCAGTACTTC. The chain recombines TRBV6-1 with TRBJ2-5; no reliable D call. Trimming removed 1 base from V and 7 bases from J, with 16 bases in between. Germline V gives CDR1 MNHNS, CDR2 SASEGT. The CDR3 length is 15 residues.

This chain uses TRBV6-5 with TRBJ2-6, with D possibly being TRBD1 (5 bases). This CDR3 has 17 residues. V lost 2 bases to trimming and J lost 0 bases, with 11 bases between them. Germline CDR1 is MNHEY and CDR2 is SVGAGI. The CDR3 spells CASSYVSGISGANVLTF. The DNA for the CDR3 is TGTGCCAGCAGTTACGTATCAGGGATCTCTGGGGCCAACGTCCTGACTTTC.

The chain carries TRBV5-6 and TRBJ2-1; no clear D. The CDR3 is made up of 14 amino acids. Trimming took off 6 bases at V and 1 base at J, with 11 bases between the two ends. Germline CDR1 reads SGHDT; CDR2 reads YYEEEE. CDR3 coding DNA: TGTGCCAGCATCAAAACCTCATCCTACAATGAGCAGTTCTTC. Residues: CASIKTSSYNEQFF.

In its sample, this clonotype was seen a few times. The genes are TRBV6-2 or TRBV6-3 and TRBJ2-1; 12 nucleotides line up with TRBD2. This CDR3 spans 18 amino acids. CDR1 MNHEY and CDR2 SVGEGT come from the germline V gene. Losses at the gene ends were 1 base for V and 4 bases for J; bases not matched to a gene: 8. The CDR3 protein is CASSYYPLAGGMYNEQFF. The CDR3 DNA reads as TGTGCCAGCAGTTACTATCCCCTAGCGGGGGGGATGTACAATGAGCAGTTCTTC.

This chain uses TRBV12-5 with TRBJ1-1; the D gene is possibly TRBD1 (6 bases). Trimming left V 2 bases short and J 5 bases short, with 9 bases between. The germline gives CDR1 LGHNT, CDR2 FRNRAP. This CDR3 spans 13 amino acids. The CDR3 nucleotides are TGTGCTAGTGGTTTGACAGGGAGGACTGAAGCTTTCTTT. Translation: CASGLTGRTEAFF.